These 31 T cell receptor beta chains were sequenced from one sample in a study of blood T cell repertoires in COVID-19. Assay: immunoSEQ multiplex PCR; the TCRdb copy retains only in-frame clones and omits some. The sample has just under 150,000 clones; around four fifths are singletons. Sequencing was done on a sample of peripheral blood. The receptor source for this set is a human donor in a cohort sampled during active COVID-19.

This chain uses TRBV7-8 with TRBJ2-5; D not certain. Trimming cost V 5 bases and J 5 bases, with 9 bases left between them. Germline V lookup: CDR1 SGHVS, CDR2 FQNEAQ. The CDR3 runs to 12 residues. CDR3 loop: CASSRAAETQYF. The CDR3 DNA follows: TGTGCCAGCAGCCGAGCAGCGGAGACCCAGTACTTC.

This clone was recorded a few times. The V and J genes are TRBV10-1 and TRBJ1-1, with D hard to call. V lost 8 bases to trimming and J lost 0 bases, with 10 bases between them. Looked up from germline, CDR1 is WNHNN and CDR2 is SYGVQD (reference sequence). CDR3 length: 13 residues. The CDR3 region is CASSARVNTEAFF. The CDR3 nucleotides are TGCGCCAGCTCGGCACGGGTGAACACTGAAGCTTTCTTT.

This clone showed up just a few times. The CDR3 nucleotides are TGCGCCAGCAGCGCCGGGACTAGCGGAGATGAGCAGTACTTC. The encoded protein is CASSAGTSGDEQYF. The chain is built from TRBV5-1 and TRBJ2-7; 11 nucleotides agree with TRBD2. V lost 4 bases and J lost 7; bases outside the gene matches: 7. This CDR3 comprises 14 residues. Germline loops: CDR1 SGHRS, CDR2 YFSETQ.

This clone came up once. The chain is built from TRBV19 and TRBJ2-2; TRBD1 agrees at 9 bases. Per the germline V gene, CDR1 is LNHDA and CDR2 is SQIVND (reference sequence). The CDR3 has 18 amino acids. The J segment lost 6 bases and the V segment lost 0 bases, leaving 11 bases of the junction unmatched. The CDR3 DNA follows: TGTGCCAGTAGTATAGATCCTTTTCGGGACAGGGACGCCGGGGAGCTGTTTTTT. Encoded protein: CASSIDPFRDRDAGELFF.

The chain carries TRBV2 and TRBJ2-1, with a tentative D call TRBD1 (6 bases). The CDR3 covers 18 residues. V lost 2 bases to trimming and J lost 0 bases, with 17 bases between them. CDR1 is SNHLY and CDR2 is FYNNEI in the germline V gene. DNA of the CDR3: TGTGCCAGCAGTGAAAGGCCCCTGAGGGGGAGCTCCTACAATGAGCAGTTCTTC. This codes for CASSERPLRGSSYNEQFF.

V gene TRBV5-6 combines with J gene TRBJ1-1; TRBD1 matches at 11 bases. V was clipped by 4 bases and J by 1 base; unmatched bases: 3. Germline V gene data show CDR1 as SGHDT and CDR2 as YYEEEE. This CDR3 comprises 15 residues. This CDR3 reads CASSKDRGRNTEAFF. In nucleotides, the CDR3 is TGTGCCAGCAGCAAGGACAGGGGGCGGAACACTGAAGCTTTCTTT.

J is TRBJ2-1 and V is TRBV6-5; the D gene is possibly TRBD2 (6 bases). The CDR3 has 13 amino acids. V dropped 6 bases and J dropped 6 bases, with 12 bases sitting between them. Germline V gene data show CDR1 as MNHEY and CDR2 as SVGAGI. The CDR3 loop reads CASRLWGGNEQFF. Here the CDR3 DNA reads TGTGCCAGCAGGCTCTGGGGAGGCAATGAGCAGTTCTTC.

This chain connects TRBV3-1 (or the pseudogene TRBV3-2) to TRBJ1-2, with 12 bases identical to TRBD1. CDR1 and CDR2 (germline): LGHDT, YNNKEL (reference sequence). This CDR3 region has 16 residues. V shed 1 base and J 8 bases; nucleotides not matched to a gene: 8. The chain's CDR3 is CASSQVGGQGAHGYTF. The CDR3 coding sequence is TGTGCCAGCAGCCAAGTGGGGGGACAGGGGGCGCACGGCTACACCTTC.

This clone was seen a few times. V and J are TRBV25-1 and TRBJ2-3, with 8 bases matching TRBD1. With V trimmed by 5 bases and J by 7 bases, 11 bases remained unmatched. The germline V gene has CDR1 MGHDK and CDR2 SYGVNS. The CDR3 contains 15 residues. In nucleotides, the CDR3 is TGTGCCAGCAGTCCACAAGGACAGGGAGGATATACGCAGTATTTT. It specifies CASSPQGQGGYTQYF.

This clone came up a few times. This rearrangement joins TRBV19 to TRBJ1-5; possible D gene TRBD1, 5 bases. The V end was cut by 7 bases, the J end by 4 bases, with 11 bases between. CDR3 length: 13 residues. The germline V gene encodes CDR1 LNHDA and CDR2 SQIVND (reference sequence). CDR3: CASTPGGNQPQHF. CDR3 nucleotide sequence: TGTGCCAGTACCCCCGGGGGGAATCAGCCCCAGCATTTT.

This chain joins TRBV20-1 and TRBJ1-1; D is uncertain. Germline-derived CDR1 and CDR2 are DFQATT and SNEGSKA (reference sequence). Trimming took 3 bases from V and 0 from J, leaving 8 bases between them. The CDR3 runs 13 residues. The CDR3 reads CSASNSMNTEAFF. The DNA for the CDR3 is TGCAGTGCTAGTAACAGCATGAACACTGAAGCTTTCTTT.

The CDR3 DNA follows: TGTGCGACGACAGGGACTTCTGGGGCCAACGTCCTGACTTTC. Encoded protein: CATTGTSGANVLTF. The V call is TRBV30, the J call TRBJ2-6, with D possibly matching TRBD1 (7 bases). Germline loops: CDR1 GTSNPN, CDR2 SVGIG (reference sequence). The CDR3 extends over 14 amino acids.

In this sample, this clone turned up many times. CDR3 residues: CASSVSVAGGSQETQYF. DNA of the CDR3: TGTGCCAGCAGCGTATCTGTAGCGGGGGGGAGCCAAGAGACCCAGTACTTC. The chain employs TRBV9 and TRBJ2-5, with TRBD2 identical over 11 bases. Germline V gives CDR1 SGDLS, CDR2 YYNGEE. The CDR3 totals 17 residues. With V trimmed by 1 base and J by 1 base, 6 bases remained unmatched.

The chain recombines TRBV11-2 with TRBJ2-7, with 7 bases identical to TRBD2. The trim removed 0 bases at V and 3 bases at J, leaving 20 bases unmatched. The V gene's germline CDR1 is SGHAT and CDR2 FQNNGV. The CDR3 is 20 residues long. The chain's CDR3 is CASSLDSGEMGREIYYEQYV. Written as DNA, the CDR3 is TGTGCCAGCAGCTTAGATTCGGGCGAGATGGGGCGGGAGATATACTACGAGCAGTACGTC.

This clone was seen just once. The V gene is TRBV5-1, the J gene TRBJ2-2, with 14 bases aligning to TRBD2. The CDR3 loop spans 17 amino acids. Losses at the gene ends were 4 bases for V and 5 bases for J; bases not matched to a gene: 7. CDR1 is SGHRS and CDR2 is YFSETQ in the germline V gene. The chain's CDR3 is CASSDGLAGGETGELFF. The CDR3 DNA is TGCGCCAGCAGCGACGGACTAGCGGGGGGAGAAACCGGGGAGCTGTTTTTT.

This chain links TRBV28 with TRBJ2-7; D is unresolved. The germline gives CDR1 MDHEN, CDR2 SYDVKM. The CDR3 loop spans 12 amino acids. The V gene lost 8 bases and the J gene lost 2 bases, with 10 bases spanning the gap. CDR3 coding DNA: TGTGCCAGCGGGCGCAAGACCTACGAGCAGTACTTC. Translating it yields CASGRKTYEQYF. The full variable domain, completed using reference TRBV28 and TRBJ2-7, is DVKVTQSSRYLVKRTGEKVFLECVQDMDHENMFWYRQDPGLGLRLIYFSYDVKMKEKGDIPEGYSVSREKKERFSLILESASTNQTSMYLCASGRKTYEQYFGPGTRLTVT.

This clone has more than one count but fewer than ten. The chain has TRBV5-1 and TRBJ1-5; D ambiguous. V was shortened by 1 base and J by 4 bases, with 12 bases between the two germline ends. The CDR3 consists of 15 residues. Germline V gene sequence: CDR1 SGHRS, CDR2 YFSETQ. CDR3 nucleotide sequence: TGCGCCAGCAGCTTGTCGGGAGACCGAAATCAGCCCCAGCATTTT. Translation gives CASSLSGDRNQPQHF. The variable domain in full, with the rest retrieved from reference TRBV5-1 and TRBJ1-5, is KAGVTQTPRYLIKTRGQQVTLSCSPISGHRSVSWYQQTPGQGLQFLFEYFSETQRNKGNFPGRFSGRQFSNSRSEMNVSTLELGDSALYLCASSLSGDRNQPQHFGDGTRLSIL.

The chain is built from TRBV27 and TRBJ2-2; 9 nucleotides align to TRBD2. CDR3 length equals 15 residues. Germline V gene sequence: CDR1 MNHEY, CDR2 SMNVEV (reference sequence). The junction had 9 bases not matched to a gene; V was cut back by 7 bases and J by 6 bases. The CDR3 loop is CASTSPGLASGELFF. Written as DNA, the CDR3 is TGTGCCAGCACCAGCCCGGGACTAGCATCCGGGGAGCTGTTTTTT.

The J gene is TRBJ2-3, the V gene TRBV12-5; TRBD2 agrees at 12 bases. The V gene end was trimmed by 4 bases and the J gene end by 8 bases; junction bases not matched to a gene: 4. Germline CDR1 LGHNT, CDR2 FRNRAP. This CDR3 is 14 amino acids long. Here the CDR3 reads CASGSSGGAATQYF. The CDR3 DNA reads TGTGCTAGTGGTTCTAGCGGGGGGGCTGCTACGCAGTATTTT.

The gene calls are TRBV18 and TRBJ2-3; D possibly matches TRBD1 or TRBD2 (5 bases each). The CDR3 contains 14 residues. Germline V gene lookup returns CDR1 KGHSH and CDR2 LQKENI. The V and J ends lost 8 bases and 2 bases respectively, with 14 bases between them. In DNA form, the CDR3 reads TGTGCCAGCGCACTAGGTGGGGCCACAGATACGCAGTATTTT. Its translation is CASALGGATDTQYF.

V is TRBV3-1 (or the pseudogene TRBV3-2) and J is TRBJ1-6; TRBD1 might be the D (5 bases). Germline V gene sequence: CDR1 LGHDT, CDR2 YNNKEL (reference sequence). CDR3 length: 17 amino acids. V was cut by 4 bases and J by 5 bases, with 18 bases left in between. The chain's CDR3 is CASSPIGGVRDNSPLHF. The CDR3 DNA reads TGTGCCAGCAGCCCAATAGGAGGGGTTAGGGATAATTCACCCCTCCACTTT.

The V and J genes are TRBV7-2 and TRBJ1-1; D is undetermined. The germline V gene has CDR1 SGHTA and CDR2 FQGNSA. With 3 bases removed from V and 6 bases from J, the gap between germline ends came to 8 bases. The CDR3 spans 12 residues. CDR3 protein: CASSFDFAEAFF. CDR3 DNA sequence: TGTGCCAGCAGCTTTGACTTCGCTGAAGCTTTCTTT.

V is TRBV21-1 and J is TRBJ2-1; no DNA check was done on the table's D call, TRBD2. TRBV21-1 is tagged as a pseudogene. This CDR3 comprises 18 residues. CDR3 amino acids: CASSKGMTSGNRNNEQFF. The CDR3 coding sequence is TGTGCCAGCAGCAAAGGTATGACTAGCGGGAATCGGAACAATGAGCAGTTCTTC.

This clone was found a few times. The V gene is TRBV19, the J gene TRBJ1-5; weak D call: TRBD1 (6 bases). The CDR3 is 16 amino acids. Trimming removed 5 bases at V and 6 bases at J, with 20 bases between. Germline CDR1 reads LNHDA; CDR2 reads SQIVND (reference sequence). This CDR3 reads CASSASTGISSQPQHF. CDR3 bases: TGTGCCAGTAGTGCTTCTACAGGGATATCGAGTCAGCCCCAGCATTTT.

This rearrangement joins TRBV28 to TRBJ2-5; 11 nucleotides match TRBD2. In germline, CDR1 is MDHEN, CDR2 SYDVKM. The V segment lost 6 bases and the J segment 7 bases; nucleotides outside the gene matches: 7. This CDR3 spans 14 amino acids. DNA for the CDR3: TGTGCCAGCAGAAGGACTAGCGGGCTAGGGACCCAGTACTTC. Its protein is CASRRTSGLGTQYF.

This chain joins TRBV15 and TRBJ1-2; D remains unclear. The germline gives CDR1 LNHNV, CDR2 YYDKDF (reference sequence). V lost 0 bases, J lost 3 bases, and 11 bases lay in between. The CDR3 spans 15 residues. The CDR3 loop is CATSRDHQEDYGYTF. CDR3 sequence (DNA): TGTGCCACCAGCAGAGATCATCAGGAGGACTATGGCTACACCTTC.

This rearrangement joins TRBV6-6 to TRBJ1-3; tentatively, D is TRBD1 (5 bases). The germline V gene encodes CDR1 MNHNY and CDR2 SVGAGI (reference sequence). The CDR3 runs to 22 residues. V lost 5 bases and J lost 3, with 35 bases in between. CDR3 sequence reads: CASSPHPTPNQRQLIFGNTIYF. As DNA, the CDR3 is TGTGCCAGCAGTCCACATCCCACCCCGAACCAAAGACAGCTGATATTTGGAAACACCATATATTTT.

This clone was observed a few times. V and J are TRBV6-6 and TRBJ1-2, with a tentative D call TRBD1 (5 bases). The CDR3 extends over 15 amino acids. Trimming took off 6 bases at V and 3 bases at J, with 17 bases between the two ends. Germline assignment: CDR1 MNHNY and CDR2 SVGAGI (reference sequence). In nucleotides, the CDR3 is TGTGCCAGCAGCCAAGACAGCTCCGATGACTATGGCTACACCTTC. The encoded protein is CASSQDSSDDYGYTF.

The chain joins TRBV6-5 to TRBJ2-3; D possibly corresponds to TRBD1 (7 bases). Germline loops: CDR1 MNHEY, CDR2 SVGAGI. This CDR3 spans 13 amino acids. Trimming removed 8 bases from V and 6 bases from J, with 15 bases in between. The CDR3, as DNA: TGTGCCAGCCATCCAGGGGGGCTGGATACGCAGTATTTT. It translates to CASHPGGLDTQYF.

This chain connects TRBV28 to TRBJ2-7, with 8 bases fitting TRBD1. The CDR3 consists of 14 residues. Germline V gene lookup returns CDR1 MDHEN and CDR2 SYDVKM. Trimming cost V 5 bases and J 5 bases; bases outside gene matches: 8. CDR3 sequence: CASSPPQGANEQYF. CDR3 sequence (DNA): TGTGCCAGCAGTCCGCCCCAGGGGGCCAACGAGCAGTACTTC.

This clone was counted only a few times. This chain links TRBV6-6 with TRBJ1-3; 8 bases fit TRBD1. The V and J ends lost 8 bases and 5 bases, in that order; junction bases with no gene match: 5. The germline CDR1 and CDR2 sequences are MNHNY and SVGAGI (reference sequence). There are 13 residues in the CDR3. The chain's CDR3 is CASQGAFRNTIYF. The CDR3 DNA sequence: TGTGCCAGCCAGGGGGCATTCAGAAACACCATATATTTT.